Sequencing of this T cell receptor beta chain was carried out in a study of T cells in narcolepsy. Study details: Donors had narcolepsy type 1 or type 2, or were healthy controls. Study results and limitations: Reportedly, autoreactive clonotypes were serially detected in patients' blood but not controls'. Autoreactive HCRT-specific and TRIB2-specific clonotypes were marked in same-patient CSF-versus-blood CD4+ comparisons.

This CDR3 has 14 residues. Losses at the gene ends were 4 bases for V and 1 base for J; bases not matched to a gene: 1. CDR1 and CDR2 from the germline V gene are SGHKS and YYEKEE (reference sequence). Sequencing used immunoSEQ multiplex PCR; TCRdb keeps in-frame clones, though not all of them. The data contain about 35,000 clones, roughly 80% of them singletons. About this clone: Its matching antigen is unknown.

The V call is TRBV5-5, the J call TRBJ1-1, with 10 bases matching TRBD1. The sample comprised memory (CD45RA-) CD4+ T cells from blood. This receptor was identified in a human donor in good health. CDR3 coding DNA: TGTGCCAGCAGCGGGGACAGGGGGAACACTGAAGCTTTCTTT. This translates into CASSGDRGNTEAFF. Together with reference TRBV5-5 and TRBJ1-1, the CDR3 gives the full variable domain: DAGVTQSPTHLIKTRGQQVTLRCSPISGHKSVSWYQQVLGQGPQFIFQYYEKEERGRGNFPDRFSARQFPNYSSELNVNALLLGDSALYLCASSGDRGNTEAFFGQGTRLTVV.